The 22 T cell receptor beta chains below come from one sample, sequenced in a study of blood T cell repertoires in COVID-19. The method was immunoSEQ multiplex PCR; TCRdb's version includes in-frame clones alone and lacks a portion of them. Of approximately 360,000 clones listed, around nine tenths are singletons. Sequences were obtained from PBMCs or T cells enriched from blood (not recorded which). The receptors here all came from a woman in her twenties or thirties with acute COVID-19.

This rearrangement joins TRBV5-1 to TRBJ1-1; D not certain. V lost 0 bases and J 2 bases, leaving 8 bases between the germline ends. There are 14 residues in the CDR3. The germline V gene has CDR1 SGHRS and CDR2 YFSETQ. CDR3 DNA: TGCGCCAGCAGCTTGGCGTCCAGAAACACTGAAGCTTTCTTT. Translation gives CASSLASRNTEAFF.

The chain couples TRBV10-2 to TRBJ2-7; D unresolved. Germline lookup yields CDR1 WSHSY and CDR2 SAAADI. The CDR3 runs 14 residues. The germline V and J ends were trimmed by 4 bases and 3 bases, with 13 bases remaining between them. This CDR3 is CASSGPWASYEQYF. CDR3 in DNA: TGCGCCAGCAGTGGGCCCTGGGCCAGCTACGAGCAGTACTTC.

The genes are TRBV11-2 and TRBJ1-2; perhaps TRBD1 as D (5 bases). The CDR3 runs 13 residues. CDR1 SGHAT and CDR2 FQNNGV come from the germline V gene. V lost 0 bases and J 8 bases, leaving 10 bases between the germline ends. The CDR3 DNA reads TGTGCCAGCAGCTTAGACAGGGCGCGGGGCTACACCTTC. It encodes CASSLDRARGYTF.

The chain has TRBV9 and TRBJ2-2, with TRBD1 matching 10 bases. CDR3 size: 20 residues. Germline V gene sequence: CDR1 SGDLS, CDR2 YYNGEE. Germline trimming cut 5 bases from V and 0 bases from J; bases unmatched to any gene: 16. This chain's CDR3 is CASSTPGQGYISANTGELFF. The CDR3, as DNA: TGTGCCAGCAGTACCCCGGGACAGGGGTATATTTCAGCGAACACCGGGGAGCTGTTTTTT.

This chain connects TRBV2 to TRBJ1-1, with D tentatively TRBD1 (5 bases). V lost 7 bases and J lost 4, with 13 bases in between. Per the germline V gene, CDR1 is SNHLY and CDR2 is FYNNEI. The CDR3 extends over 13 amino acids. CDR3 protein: CASTLLGATEAFF. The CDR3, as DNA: TGTGCCAGCACCCTCTTAGGGGCCACTGAAGCTTTCTTT.

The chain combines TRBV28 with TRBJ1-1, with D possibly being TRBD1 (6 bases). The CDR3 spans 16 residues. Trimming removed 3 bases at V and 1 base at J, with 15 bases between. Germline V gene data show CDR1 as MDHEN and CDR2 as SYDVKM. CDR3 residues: CASSFITGRENTEAFF. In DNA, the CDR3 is TGTGCCAGCAGTTTTATTACAGGGAGGGAGAACACTGAAGCTTTCTTT.

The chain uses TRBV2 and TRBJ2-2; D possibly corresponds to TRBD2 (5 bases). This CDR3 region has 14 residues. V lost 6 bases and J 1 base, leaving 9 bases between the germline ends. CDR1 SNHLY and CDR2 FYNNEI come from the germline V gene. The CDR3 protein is CASRRAENTGELFF. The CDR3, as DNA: TGTGCCAGCAGGCGAGCGGAGAACACCGGGGAGCTGTTTTTT.

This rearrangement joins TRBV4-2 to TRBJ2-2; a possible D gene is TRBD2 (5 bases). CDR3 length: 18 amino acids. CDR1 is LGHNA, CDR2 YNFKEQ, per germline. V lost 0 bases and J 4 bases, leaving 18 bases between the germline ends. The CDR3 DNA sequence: TGTGCCAGCAGCCAAGATCTTTTACTCCGCGCGGGCACCGGGGAGCTGTTTTTT. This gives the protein CASSQDLLLRAGTGELFF.

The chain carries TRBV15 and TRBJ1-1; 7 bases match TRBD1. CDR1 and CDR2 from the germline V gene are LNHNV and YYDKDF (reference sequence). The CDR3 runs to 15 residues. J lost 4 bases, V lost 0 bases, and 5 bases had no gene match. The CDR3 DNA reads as TGTGCCACCAGCAGAGAAATATACAGGGGCACTGAAGCTTTCTTT. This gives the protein CATSREIYRGTEAFF.

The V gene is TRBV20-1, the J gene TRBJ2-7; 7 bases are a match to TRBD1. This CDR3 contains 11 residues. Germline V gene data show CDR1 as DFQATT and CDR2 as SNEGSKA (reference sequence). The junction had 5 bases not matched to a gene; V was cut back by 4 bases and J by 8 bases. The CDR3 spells CSATTGLQQYF. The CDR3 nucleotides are TGCAGTGCTACGACAGGGCTTCAGCAGTACTTC.

The CDR3 coding sequence is TGTGCCAGCAGCTTAGTCGGGGTGGTGGCTGAAAAACTGTTTTTT. Protein: CASSLVGVVAEKLFF. The chain links TRBV7-2 to TRBJ1-4; D ambiguous. V dropped 1 base and J dropped 7 bases, with 13 bases sitting between them. This CDR3 comprises 15 residues. Germline CDR1 reads SGHTA; CDR2 reads FQGNSA.

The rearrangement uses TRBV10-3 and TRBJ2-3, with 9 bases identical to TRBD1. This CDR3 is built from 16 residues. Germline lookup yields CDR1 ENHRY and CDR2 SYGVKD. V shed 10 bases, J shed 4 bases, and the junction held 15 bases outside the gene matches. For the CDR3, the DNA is TGTGCCACTCGAGAAGCCGGGACAGGGACCCCAGATACGCAGTATTTT. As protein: CATREAGTGTPDTQYF.

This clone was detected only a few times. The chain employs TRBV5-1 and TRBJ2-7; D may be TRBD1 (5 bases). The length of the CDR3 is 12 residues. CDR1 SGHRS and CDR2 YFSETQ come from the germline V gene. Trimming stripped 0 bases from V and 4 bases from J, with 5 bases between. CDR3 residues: CASSLEGYEQYF. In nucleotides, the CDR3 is TGCGCCAGCAGCTTGGAGGGGTACGAGCAGTACTTC.

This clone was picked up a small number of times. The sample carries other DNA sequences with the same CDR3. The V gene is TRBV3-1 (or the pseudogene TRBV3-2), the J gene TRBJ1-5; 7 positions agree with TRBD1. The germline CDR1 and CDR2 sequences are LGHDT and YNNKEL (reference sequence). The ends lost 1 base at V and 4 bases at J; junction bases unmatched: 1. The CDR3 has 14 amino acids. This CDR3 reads CASSQGQGNQPQHF. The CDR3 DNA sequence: TGTGCCAGCAGCCAAGGACAGGGAAATCAGCCCCAGCATTTT.

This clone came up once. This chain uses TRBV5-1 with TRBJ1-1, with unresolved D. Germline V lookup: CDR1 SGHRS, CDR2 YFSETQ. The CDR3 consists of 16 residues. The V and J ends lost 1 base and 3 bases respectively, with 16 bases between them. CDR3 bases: TGCGCCAGCAGCTTGCTTCTCGGCGGTGAGGACACTGAAGCTTTCTTT. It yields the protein CASSLLLGGEDTEAFF.

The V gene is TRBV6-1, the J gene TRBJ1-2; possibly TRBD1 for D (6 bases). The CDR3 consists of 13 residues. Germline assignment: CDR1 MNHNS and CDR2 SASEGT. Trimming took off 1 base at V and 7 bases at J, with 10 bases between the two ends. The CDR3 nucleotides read TGTGCCAGCAGTGAAGTTCGGACAGCTGGCTACACCTTC. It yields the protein CASSEVRTAGYTF.

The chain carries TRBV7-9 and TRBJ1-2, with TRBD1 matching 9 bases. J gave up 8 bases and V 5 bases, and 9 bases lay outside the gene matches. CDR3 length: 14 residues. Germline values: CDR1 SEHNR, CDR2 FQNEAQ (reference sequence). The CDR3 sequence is CASSPGQGPRGYTF. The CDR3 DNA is TGTGCCAGCAGCCCGGGACAGGGTCCCCGGGGCTACACCTTC.

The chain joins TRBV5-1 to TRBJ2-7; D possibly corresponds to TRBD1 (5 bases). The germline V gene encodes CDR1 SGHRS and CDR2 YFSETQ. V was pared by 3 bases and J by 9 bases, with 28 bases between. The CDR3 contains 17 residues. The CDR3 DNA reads TGCGCCAGCAGCTCCACCCCCTTGGCAGGAAGGGGCTTGGGGCAGTACTTC. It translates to CASSSTPLAGRGLGQYF.

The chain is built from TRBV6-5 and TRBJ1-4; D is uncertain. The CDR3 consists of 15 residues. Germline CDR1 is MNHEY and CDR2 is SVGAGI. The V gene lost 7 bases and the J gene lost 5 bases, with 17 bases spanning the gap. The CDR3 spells CASNNNRSKNEKLFF. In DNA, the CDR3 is TGTGCCAGCAATAATAACAGAAGTAAGAATGAAAAACTGTTTTTT.

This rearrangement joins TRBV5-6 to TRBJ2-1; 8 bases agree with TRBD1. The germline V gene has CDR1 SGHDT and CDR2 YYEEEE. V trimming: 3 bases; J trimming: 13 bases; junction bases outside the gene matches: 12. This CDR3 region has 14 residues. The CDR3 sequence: CASSSWTGRWVQFF. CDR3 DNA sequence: TGTGCCAGCAGCTCCTGGACAGGGAGGTGGGTTCAGTTCTTC.

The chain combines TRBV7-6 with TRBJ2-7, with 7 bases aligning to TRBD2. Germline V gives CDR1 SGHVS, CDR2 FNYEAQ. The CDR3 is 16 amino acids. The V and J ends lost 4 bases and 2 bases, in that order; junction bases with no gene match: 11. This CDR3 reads CASSSRGGGPTYEQYF. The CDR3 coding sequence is TGTGCCAGCAGCTCGCGGGGCGGGGGACCGACCTACGAGCAGTACTTC. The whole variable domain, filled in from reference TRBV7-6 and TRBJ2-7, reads GAGVSQSPRYKVTKRGQDVALRCDPISGHVSLYWYRQALGQGPEFLTYFNYEAQQDKSGLPNDRFSAERPEGSISTLTIQRTEQRDSAMYRCASSSRGGGPTYEQYFGPGTRLTVT.

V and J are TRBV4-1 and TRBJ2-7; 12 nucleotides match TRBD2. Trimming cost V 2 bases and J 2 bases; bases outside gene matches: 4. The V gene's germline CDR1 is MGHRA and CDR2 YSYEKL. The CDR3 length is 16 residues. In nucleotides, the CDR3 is TGCGCCAGCAGCCAATTTACTAGCGGGGGGACCTACGAGCAGTACTTC. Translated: CASSQFTSGGTYEQYF.